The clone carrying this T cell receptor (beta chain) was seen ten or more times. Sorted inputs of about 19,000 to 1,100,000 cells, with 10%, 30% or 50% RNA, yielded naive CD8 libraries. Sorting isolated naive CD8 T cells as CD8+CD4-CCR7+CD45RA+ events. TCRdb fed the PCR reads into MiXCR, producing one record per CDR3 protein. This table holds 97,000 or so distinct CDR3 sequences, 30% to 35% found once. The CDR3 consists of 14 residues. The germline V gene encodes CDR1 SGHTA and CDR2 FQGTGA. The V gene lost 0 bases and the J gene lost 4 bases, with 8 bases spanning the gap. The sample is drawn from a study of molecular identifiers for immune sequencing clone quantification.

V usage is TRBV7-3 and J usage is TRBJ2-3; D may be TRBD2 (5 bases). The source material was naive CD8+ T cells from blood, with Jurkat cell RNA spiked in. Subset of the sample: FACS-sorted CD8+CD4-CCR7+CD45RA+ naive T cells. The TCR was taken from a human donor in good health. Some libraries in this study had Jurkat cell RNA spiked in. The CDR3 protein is CASSLTAGADTQYF. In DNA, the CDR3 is TGTGCCAGCAGCTTAACGGCCGGGGCAGATACGCAGTATTTT.